These 14 T cell receptor beta chains share one sample of origin, sequenced in a study of blood T cell repertoires in COVID-19. Measured with immunoSEQ multiplex PCR; TCRdb has only the in-frame clones, and not every one. The table includes around 270,000 clones, 91% detected once. Material for sequencing was peripheral blood. The receptors come from a person aged 18-30 years with COVID-19, enrolled during active disease.

The count of this clone is one. The V and J genes are TRBV20-1 and TRBJ2-5; D remains ambiguous. Trimming shortened V by 1 base and J by 5 bases, and 5 bases separated the two germline ends. The CDR3 is 11 residues long. Germline V gene sequence: CDR1 DFQATT, CDR2 SNEGSKA (reference sequence). The CDR3: CSARVIETQYF. CDR3 DNA: TGCAGTGCTAGAGTAATCGAGACCCAGTACTTC.

This chain uses TRBV5-4 with TRBJ2-7; 13 positions match TRBD2. The length of the CDR3 is 15 residues. The germline gives CDR1 SGHNT, CDR2 YYREEE (reference sequence). Losses at the gene ends were 4 bases for V and 7 bases for J; bases not matched to a gene: 8. CDR3 nucleotide sequence: TGTGCCAGCAGCCTACTAGCGGGAGGGCCGGGGGAGCAGTACTTC. Translation: CASSLLAGGPGEQYF.

The rearrangement joins TRBV19 to TRBJ2-7; D is unresolved. V was clipped by 10 bases and J by 6 bases, with 13 bases between them. The germline V gene encodes CDR1 LNHDA and CDR2 SQIVND (reference sequence). The CDR3 is 11 amino acids. The CDR3 loop is CATAGLFEQYF. In DNA form, the CDR3 reads TGTGCCACGGCAGGTCTATTCGAGCAGTACTTC.

This clone showed up just once. V gene TRBV7-9 combines with J gene TRBJ1-3, with 7 bases that match TRBD1. Trimming at V came to 3 bases and at J to 4 bases, leaving 9 bases not matched to a gene. This CDR3 region has 16 residues. CDR1 SEHNR and CDR2 FQNEAQ come from the germline V gene (reference sequence). The CDR3 nucleotides are TGTGCCAGCAGCTTCAACAGACAGGGCGAAGGAAACACCATATATTTT. The encoded protein is CASSFNRQGEGNTIYF.

The chain recombines TRBV24-1 with TRBJ2-2; TRBD1 might be the D (6 bases). This CDR3 is 15 amino acids long. Germline values: CDR1 KGHDR, CDR2 SFDVKD. The V gene lost 3 bases and the J gene lost 5 bases, with 12 bases spanning the gap. CDR3 sequence: CATSDGLDRTGELFF. The DNA of the CDR3 is TGTGCCACCAGTGATGGCTTGGACAGAACCGGGGAGCTGTTTTTT.

The sample holds one count of this clone. The chain uses TRBV10-3 and TRBJ2-1, with unresolved D. The V and J ends lost 9 bases and 5 bases respectively, with 8 bases between them. The CDR3 extends over 11 amino acids. Germline V gives CDR1 ENHRY, CDR2 SYGVKD. CDR3 loop: CAILLNNEQFF. The CDR3 DNA reads as TGTGCCATACTATTAAACAATGAGCAGTTCTTC.

V gene TRBV7-2 combines with J gene TRBJ2-1; 10 bases align to TRBD2. Germline trimming cut 5 bases from V and 6 bases from J; bases unmatched to any gene: 13. From germline, CDR1 is SGHTA and CDR2 FQGNSA. The CDR3 is made up of 17 amino acids. CDR3 DNA: TGTGCCAGCAGCCACCCTCCCCTAGCGGGAGCCCCCAATGAGCAGTTCTTC. Amino acids: CASSHPPLAGAPNEQFF.

The rearrangement links TRBV10-3 to TRBJ2-1; 10 nucleotides agree with TRBD2. The CDR3 runs 16 residues. Trimming removed 0 bases from V and 9 bases from J; junction bases left unmatched: 8. Germline V gives CDR1 ENHRY, CDR2 SYGVKD. The CDR3: CAISESVASGSGEQFF. DNA of the CDR3: TGTGCCATCAGTGAGTCGGTCGCTAGCGGGAGTGGTGAGCAGTTCTTC.

The rearrangement joins TRBV5-6 to TRBJ2-3; 10 bases map to TRBD1. The CDR3 covers 15 residues. Germline values: CDR1 SGHDT, CDR2 YYEEEE. The trim removed 5 bases at V and 2 bases at J, leaving 5 bases unmatched. The CDR3 sequence: CASSSGTGVTDTQYF. The CDR3 DNA reads TGTGCCAGCAGTTCCGGGACAGGGGTCACAGATACGCAGTATTTT.

This rearrangement joins TRBV10-1 to TRBJ2-7; the match to TRBD1 covers 9 bases. This CDR3 has 14 residues. Germline assignment: CDR1 WNHNN and CDR2 SYGVQD (reference sequence). The junction had 4 bases not matched to a gene; V was cut back by 3 bases and J by 4 bases. The DNA for the CDR3 is TGCGCCAGCAGTGAAGGGACAGGGTATTACGAGCAGTACTTC. It specifies CASSEGTGYYEQYF.

The J gene is TRBJ1-2, the V gene TRBV11-2; 8 nucleotides line up with TRBD1. The CDR3 totals 15 residues. CDR1 and CDR2 from the germline V gene are SGHAT and FQNNGV. V dropped 6 bases and J dropped 1; count of bases not matched to a gene: 7. In DNA, the CDR3 is TGTGCCAGCAGAGCAATCGGACAGGGTAACTATGGCTACACCTTC. It specifies CASRAIGQGNYGYTF. The full variable domain, completed using reference TRBV11-2 and TRBJ1-2, is EAGVAQSPRYKIIEKRQSVAFWCNPISGHATLYWYQQILGQGPKLLIQFQNNGVVDDSQLPKDRFSAERLKGVDSTLKIQPAKLEDSAVYLCASRAIGQGNYGYTFGSGTRLTVV.

This chain joins TRBV5-1 and TRBJ1-1; the D is unclear. Germline loops: CDR1 SGHRS, CDR2 YFSETQ. V was cut by 7 bases and J by 1 base, with 14 bases left in between. This CDR3 spans 14 amino acids. CDR3 nucleotides: TGCGCCAGCCGCCTGGAGGCGGGGAACACTGAAGCTTTCTTT. Translating it yields CASRLEAGNTEAFF.

The CDR3 DNA reads as TGTGCCAGCAGCCCACCACCAACTAGCGGGAGAAGGTACGAGCAGTACTTC. Residues: CASSPPPTSGRRYEQYF. The rearrangement uses TRBV5-4 and TRBJ2-7; 11 bases fit TRBD2. The CDR3 consists of 17 residues. V lost 4 bases, J lost 4 bases, and 13 bases stayed unmatched. Germline values: CDR1 SGHNT, CDR2 YYREEE (reference sequence).

The chain carries TRBV7-9 and TRBJ2-3; D unclear. Germline lookup yields CDR1 SEHNR and CDR2 FQNEAQ (reference sequence). There are 14 residues in the CDR3. V was clipped by 1 base and J by 0 bases, with 5 bases between them. The CDR3 here is CASSLVSSTDTQYF. The CDR3 DNA is TGTGCCAGCAGCTTAGTTTCTAGCACAGATACGCAGTATTTT.